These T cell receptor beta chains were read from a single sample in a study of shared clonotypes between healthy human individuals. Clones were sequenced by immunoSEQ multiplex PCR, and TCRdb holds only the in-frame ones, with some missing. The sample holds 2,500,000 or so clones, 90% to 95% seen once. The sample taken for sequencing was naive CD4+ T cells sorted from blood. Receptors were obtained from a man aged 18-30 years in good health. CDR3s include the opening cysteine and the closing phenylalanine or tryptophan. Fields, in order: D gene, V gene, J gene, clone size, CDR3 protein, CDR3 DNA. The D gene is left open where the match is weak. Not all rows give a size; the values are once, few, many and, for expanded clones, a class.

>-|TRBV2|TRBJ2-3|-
CASSAGGSTDTQYF
TGTGCCAGCAGTGCAGGCGGGAGCACAGATACGCAGTATTTT
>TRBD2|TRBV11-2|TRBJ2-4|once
CASSPSAAGGPPNIQYF
TGTGCCAGCAGCCCATCGGCGGCGGGGGGGCCACCAAACATTCAGTACTTC
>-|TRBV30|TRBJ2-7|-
CAWSAAYEQYF
TGTGCCTGGAGTGCAGCCTACGAGCAGTACTTC
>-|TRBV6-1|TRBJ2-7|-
CASSERSGTLNEQYF
TGTGCCAGCAGTGAGCGTAGCGGTACGTTAAACGAGCAGTACTTC
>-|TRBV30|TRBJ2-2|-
CAWSLGSTGELFF
TGTGCCTGGAGTTTGGGGAGCACCGGGGAGCTGTTTTTT
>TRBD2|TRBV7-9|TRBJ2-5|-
CASSQEGTSRETQYF
TGTGCCAGCAGCCAAGAAGGGACTAGCAGGGAGACCCAGTACTTC
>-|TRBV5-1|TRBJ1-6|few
CASSGQGSVDSPLHF
TGCGCCAGCAGTGGGCAGGGGAGTGTGGATTCACCCCTCCACTTT
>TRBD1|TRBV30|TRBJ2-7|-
CARGGTAYEQYF
TGTGCCCGCGGTGGGACAGCCTACGAGCAGTACTTC
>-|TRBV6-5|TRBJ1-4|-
CASSRGDEKLFF
TGTGCCAGCAGCCGGGGGGATGAAAAACTGTTTTTT
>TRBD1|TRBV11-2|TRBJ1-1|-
CASSLTGRGLSEAFF
TGTGCCAGCAGCTTAACGGGCAGGGGGCTTTCTGAAGCTTTCTTT
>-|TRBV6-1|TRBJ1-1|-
CASSEPGGWTEAFF
TGTGCCAGCAGTGAACCCGGGGGGTGGACTGAAGCTTTCTTT
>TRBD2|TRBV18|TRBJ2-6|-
CASSPPLAGGPSGANVLTF
TGTGCCAGCTCACCACCGCTAGCGGGGGGACCCTCTGGGGCCAACGTCCTGACTTTC
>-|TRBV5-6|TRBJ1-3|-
CASSFVSGSGNTIYF
TGTGCCAGCAGCTTCGTTAGTGGCTCTGGAAACACCATATATTTT
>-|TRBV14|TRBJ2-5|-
CASSQDMGETQYF
TGTGCCAGCAGCCAAGATATGGGGGAGACCCAGTACTTC
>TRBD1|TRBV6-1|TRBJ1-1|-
CASSGLTGGTEAFF
TGTGCCAGCAGTGGATTAACAGGGGGCACTGAAGCTTTCTTT
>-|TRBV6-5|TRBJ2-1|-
CASSYRDPSYNEQFF
TGTGCCAGCAGTTACCGGGACCCCTCTTACAATGAGCAGTTCTTC
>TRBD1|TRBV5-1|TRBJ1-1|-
CASSLRGTGSFMNTEAFF
TGCGCCAGCAGCCTACGTGGGACAGGGAGCTTTATGAACACTGAAGCTTTCTTT
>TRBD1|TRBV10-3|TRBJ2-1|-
CAISESSFRDRVYNEQFF
TGTGCCATCAGTGAGTCGAGTTTCCGGGACAGGGTCTACAATGAGCAGTTCTTC
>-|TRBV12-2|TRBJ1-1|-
CASRLVERTGNTEAFF
TGTGCAAGTCGCTTAGTTGAGAGGACAGGGAACACTGAAGCTTTCTTT
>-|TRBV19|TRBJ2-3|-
CASSIGGRFVTDTQYF
TGTGCCAGTAGTATCGGGGGCAGGTTCGTAACAGATACGCAGTATTTT
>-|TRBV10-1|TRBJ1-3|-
CASSGGGSGNTIYF
TGCGCCAGCAGTGGTGGTGGCAGTGGAAACACCATATATTTT
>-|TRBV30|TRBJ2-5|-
CAWSVRVGETQYF
TGTGCCTGGAGTGTACGGGTGGGGGAGACCCAGTACTTC
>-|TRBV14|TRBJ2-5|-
CASSLTEVIGGLETQYF
TGTGCCAGCAGCCTGACAGAAGTTATCGGGGGATTAGAGACCCAGTACTTC
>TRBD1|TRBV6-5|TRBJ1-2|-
CASSYPGQGGYGYTF
TGTGCCAGCAGTTACCCGGGACAGGGAGGGTATGGCTACACCTTC
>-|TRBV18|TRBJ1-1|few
CASSPGLAGTEAFF
TGTGCCAGCTCACCAGGCCTGGCGGGCACTGAAGCTTTCTTT
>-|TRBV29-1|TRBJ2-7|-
CSVVGVGYEQYF
TGCAGCGTAGTAGGTGTCGGCTACGAGCAGTACTTC
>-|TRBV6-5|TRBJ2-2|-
CASTRLLNTGELFF
TGTGCCAGCACGCGACTACTGAACACCGGGGAGCTGTTTTTT
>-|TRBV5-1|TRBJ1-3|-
CASRYDTSSGNTIYF
TGCGCCAGCAGATATGATACAAGCTCTGGAAACACCATATATTTT
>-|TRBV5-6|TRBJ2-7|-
CASSFSDTSYEQYF
TGTGCCAGCAGCTTCTCGGACACTTCCTACGAGCAGTACTTC
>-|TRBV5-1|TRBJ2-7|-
CASSSGDITTYEQYF
TGCGCCAGCAGCTCGGGGGACATCACTACCTACGAGCAGTACTTC
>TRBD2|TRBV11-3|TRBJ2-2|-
CASSLGTSVDTGELFF
TGTGCCAGCAGCTTAGGGACTAGCGTGGACACCGGGGAGCTGTTTTTT
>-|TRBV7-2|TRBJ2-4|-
CASSLLALEAKNIQYF
TGTGCCAGCAGCTTATTAGCGCTGGAAGCCAAAAACATTCAGTACTTC
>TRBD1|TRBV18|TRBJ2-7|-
CASSPDRVNSYEQYF
TGTGCCAGCTCACCGGACAGGGTAAACTCCTACGAGCAGTACTTC
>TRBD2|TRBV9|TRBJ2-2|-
CASNPGTSRNTGELFF
TGTGCCAGCAACCCCGGGACTAGCAGGAACACCGGGGAGCTGTTTTTT
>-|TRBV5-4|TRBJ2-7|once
CASSLLVSGSYEQYF
TGTGCCAGCAGCTTGTTGGTTAGCGGATCCTACGAGCAGTACTTC
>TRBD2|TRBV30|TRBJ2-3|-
CAWRVSGGGDTQYF
TGTGCCTGGAGGGTTAGCGGGGGGGGAGATACGCAGTATTTT
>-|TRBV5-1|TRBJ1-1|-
CASRSGDMTNTEAFF
TGCGCCAGCAGATCCGGGGACATGACGAACACTGAAGCTTTCTTT
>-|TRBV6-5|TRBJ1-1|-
CASSRGGSNTEAFF
TGTGCCAGCAGTCGGGGTGGTTCGAACACTGAAGCTTTCTTT
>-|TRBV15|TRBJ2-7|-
CATSPRVSYEQYF
TGTGCCACCAGCCCCCGCGTCTCCTACGAGCAGTACTTC
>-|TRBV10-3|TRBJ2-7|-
CAISESMAGLGEQYF
TGTGCCATCAGTGAGTCGATGGCGGGACTTGGCGAGCAGTACTTC
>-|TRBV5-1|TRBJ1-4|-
CASRFGTSDEKLFF
TGCGCCAGCAGGTTTGGGACGTCGGATGAAAAACTGTTTTTT
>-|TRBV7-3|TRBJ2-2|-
CASSPRTLTGELFF
TGTGCCAGCAGCCCAAGGACACTCACCGGGGAGCTGTTTTTT
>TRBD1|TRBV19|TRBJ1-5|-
CASTTTGGFGNQPQHF
TGTGCCAGTACCACCACAGGGGGATTCGGCAATCAGCCCCAGCATTTT
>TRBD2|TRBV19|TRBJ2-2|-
CASKAPAGAAGELFF
TGTGCCAGTAAGGCCCCAGCGGGAGCGGCCGGGGAGCTGTTTTTT
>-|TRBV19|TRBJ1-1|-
CASSPRLETEAFF
TGTGCCAGTAGCCCCCGATTGGAAACTGAAGCTTTCTTT
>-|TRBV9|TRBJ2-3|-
CASSAQGFADTQYF
TGTGCCAGCAGCGCCCAGGGTTTTGCAGATACGCAGTATTTT
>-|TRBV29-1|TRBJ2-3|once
CSVKREGVPTDTQYF
TGCAGCGTGAAGAGGGAGGGGGTCCCCACAGATACGCAGTATTTT